These 12 T cell receptor beta chains came from one sample sequenced in a study of T cells in Graves' hyperthyroidism and ophthalmopathy. It was RNA transcripts that yielded the amplified TCR beta CDR3 regions. When the TCR CDR3 underwent first-round RT-PCR, the HTBI primer set was used. Via MiXCR, TCRdb re-called the multiplex PCR reads, giving one row per CDR3 protein. The sample comprises about 250,000 distinct CDR3 sequences, roughly 22% of which are singletons, and under 40% rests with the top ten. Sample: blood. These receptors all stem from a woman aged 40 to 49 with Graves' ophthalmopathy.

This clonotype was recorded many times. The gene calls are TRBV28 and TRBJ2-3; D gene unclear. V lost 2 bases and J lost 4, with 7 bases in between. The CDR3 contains 13 residues. The germline CDR1 and CDR2 sequences are MDHEN and SYDVKM. The CDR3 DNA follows: TGTGCCAGCAGTTTAGTTGGGTCAGATACGCAGTATTTT. It translates to CASSLVGSDTQYF.

This clonotype was seen repeatedly, ten times or more. V gene TRBV6-5 combines with J gene TRBJ2-2, with 8 bases lining up with TRBD2. The CDR3 has 15 residues. Unmatched junction bases numbered 4, after V lost 7 bases and J lost 0 bases. The germline V gene encodes CDR1 MNHEY and CDR2 SVGAGI. CDR3 region: CASIRGGANTGELFF. The CDR3 coding sequence is TGTGCCAGCATCCGGGGGGGCGCGAACACCGGGGAGCTGTTTTTT.

This clonotype was observed at least ten times. The rearrangement joins TRBV11-2 to TRBJ2-7; 10 bases match TRBD1. CDR3 size: 14 residues. The J segment lost 5 bases and the V segment lost 6 bases, leaving 7 bases of the junction unmatched. Germline-derived CDR1 and CDR2 are SGHAT and FQNNGV. CDR3 protein: CASRSGQGSHEQYF. CDR3 nucleotide sequence: TGTGCCAGCAGGTCGGGACAGGGGAGCCACGAGCAGTACTTC.

In regard to this clonotype: One base away lies a much larger clone, so this may be a sequencing read error. A read error is likely, as this CDR3 ends without the conserved phenylalanine or tryptophan. CDR3 DNA sequence: TGTGCCAGCAGCCCCGGGACGCGAGACACCATATATATT. Encoded protein: CASSPGTRDTIYI. The chain employs TRBV9 and TRBJ1-3; D is possibly TRBD1 (5 bases). Germline values: CDR1 SGDLS, CDR2 YYNGEE. The CDR3 length is 13 residues. Trimming pared 4 bases from V and 8 bases from J, leaving 13 bases between.

This clonotype has at least ten counts. CDR3 in amino acids: CSAGLARSIETQYF. CDR3 nucleotides: TGCAGTGCTGGGCTAGCAAGGTCGATAGAGACCCAGTACTTC. The chain uses TRBV20-1 and TRBJ2-5, with D possibly TRBD2 on 5 matching bases. The CDR3 is 14 amino acids. Trimming stripped 5 bases from V and 4 bases from J, with 17 bases between. Germline V gene sequence: CDR1 DFQATT, CDR2 SNEGSKA (reference sequence).

This clonotype was found many times. V and J are TRBV6-5 and TRBJ1-1; 8 positions match TRBD1. The J segment lost 3 bases and the V segment lost 3 bases, leaving 6 bases of the junction unmatched. CDR1 and CDR2 (germline): MNHEY, SVGAGI. The CDR3 covers 15 residues. The CDR3 DNA reads as TGTGCCAGCAGTTATTCACAGGGGGGTGACACTGAAGCTTTCTTT. Amino acids: CASSYSQGGDTEAFF.

This clonotype was picked up many times. The CDR3 nucleotides read TGTGCCAGCAGGCCGGGACAGCGCTACGAGCAGTACTTC. Amino acids: CASRPGQRYEQYF. The chain joins TRBV6-5 to TRBJ2-7, with 7 bases fitting TRBD1. There are 13 residues in the CDR3. Germline trimming cut 6 bases from V and 3 bases from J; bases unmatched to any gene: 5. Germline V gene data show CDR1 as MNHEY and CDR2 as SVGAGI.

This clonotype was counted at least ten times. The V and J genes are TRBV7-9 and TRBJ2-7; no reliable D call. The CDR3 covers 14 residues. V lost 4 bases, J lost 2 bases, and 12 bases lay in between. Germline lookup yields CDR1 SEHNR and CDR2 FQNEAQ (reference sequence). CDR3 sequence: CASSSRGEPYEQYF. The CDR3 DNA is TGTGCCAGCAGCTCGCGAGGAGAGCCCTACGAGCAGTACTTC.

To note about this clonotype: A much larger clone lies a single base off, so this may be a read error. V is TRBV24-1 and J is TRBJ1-5, with D maybe TRBD1 (6 bases). This CDR3 is 15 amino acids long. Germline CDR1 is KGHDR and CDR2 is SFDVKD. The CDR3: CVTSGSGGAIGPQHF. The DNA for the CDR3 is TGTGTCACCAGTGGTTCGGGGGGGGCTATAGGGCCCCAGCATTTT.

This clonotype has ten or more counts. The chain joins TRBV7-8 to TRBJ2-2, with a weak D call TRBD1 (5 bases). Germline V gene data show CDR1 as SGHVS and CDR2 as FQNEAQ. The CDR3 extends over 16 amino acids. The V and J ends lost 1 base and 5 bases respectively, with 14 bases between them. CDR3 region: CASSLGGPGKTGELFF. For the CDR3, the DNA is TGTGCCAGCAGCTTAGGGGGTCCAGGGAAAACCGGGGAGCTGTTTTTT.

This clonotype has ten or more counts. The chain has TRBV5-1 and TRBJ1-1; D possibly corresponds to TRBD1 (6 bases). Between the trimmed V and J ends, which lost 4 bases and 1 base, there was a span of 14 bases. This CDR3 region has 15 residues. Germline V CDR1 and CDR2: SGHRS, YFSETQ. CDR3 in DNA: TGCGCCAGCAGCCCCCTGACAGGTGAGAACACTGAAGCTTTCTTT. This translates into CASSPLTGENTEAFF. Full variable domain (outside the CDR3, taken from reference TRBV5-1 and TRBJ1-1): KAGVTQTPRYLIKTRGQQVTLSCSPISGHRSVSWYQQTPGQGLQFLFEYFSETQRNKGNFPGRFSGRQFSNSRSEMNVSTLELGDSALYLCASSPLTGENTEAFFGQGTRLTVV.

This clonotype was detected many times. CDR3 loop: CASLLGVGGAYEQYF. CDR3 in DNA: TGTGCCAGCTTGCTAGGGGTGGGGGGGGCCTACGAGCAGTACTTC. The chain is built from TRBV12-3 or TRBV12-4 and TRBJ2-7, with TRBD2 identical over 7 bases. CDR3 length: 15 amino acids. J lost 2 bases, V lost 8 bases, and 12 bases had no gene match.